This TCR beta chain was documented in a study of cytomegalovirus exposure and HLA in healthy donors. The primer mix had 60 Vbeta and 13 Jbeta primers. Clones were sequenced by immunoSEQ multiplex PCR, and TCRdb holds only the in-frame ones, with some missing. The repertoire holds about 170,000 clones, roughly 71% seen once, with around 1.5% in the top ten. The sample holds a few counts of this clone. Trimming stripped 7 bases from V and 7 bases from J, with 7 bases between. CDR1 is LNHDA, CDR2 SQIVND, per germline (reference sequence). The CDR3 is 10 amino acids. The sequence came from a girl between 10 and 17 years old in good health and CMV-seronegative. The sequenced sample consisted of PBMCs. The chain uses TRBV19 and TRBJ1-1; D call uncertain. The CDR3 DNA sequence: TGTGCCAGTAAACTAGTTGAAGCTTTCTTT. Its protein product is CASKLVEAFF.